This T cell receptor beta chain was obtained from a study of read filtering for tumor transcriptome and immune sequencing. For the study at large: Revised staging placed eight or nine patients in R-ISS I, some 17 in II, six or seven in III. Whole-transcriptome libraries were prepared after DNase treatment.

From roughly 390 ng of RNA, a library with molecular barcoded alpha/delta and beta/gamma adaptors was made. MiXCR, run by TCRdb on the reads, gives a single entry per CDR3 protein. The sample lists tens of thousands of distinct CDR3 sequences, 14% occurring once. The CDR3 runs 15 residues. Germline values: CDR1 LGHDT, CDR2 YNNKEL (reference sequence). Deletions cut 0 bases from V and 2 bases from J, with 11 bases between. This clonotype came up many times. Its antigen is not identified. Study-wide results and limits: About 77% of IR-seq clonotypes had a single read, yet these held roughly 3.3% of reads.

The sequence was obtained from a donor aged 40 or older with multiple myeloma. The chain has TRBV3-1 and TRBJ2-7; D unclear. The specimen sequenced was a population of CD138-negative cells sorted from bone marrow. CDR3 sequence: CASSQDHLPTYEQYF. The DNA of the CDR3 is TGTGCCAGCAGCCAAGATCACTTACCTACCTACGAGCAGTACTTC.